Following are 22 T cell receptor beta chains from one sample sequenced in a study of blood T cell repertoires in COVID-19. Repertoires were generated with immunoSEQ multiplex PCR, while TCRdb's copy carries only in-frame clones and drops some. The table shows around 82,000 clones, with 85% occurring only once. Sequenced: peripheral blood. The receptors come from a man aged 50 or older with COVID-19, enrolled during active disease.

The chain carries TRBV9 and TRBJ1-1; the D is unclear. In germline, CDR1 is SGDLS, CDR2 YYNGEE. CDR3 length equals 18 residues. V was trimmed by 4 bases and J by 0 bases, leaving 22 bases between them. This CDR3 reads CASSPSWPNTIMNTEAFF. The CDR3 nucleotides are TGTGCCAGCAGCCCCTCGTGGCCAAACACTATTATGAACACTGAAGCTTTCTTT.

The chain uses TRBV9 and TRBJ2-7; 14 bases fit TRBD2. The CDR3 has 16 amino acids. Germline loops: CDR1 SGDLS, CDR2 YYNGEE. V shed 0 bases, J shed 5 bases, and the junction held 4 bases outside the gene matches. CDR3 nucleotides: TGTGCCAGCAGCGTAGCTACGGGACTAGCGGGAGACGAGCAGTACTTC. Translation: CASSVATGLAGDEQYF.

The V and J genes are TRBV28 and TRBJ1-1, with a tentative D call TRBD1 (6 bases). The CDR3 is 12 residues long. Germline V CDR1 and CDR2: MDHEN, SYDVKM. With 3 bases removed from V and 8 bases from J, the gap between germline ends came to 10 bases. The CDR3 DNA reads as TGTGCCAGCAGTTTTCGGGGGGCGGAAGCTTTCTTT. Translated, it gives CASSFRGAEAFF. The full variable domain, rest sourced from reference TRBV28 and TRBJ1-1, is DVKVTQSSRYLVKRTGEKVFLECVQDMDHENMFWYRQDPGLGLRLIYFSYDVKMKEKGDIPEGYSVSREKKERFSLILESASTNQTSMYLCASSFRGAEAFFGQGTRLTVV.

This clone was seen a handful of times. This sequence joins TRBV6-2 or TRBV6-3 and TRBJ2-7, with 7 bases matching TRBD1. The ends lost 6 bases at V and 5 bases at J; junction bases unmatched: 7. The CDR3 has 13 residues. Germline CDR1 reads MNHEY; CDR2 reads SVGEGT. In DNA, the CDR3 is TGTGCCAGCAGCAAGACAGGGTACCACGAGCAGTACTTC. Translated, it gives CASSKTGYHEQYF.

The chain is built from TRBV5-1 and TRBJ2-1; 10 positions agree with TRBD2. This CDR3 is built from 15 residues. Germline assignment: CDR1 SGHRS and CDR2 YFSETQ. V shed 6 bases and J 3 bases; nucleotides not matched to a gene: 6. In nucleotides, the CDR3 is TGCGCCAGCACACCCGGGACTAGCGACTACAATGAGCAGTTCTTC. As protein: CASTPGTSDYNEQFF.

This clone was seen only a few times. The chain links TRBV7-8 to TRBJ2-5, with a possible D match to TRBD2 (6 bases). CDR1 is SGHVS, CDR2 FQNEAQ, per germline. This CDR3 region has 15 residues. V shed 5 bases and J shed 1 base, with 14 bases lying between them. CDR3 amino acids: CASSARTGVQETQYF. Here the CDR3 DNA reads TGTGCCAGCAGCGCCCGGACGGGGGTCCAAGAGACCCAGTACTTC.

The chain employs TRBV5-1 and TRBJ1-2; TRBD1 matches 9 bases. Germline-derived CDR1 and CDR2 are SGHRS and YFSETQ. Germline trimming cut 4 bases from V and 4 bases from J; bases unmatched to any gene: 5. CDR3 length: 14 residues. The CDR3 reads CASSPGQGGYGYTF. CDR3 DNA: TGCGCCAGCAGCCCGGGACAGGGAGGCTATGGCTACACCTTC.

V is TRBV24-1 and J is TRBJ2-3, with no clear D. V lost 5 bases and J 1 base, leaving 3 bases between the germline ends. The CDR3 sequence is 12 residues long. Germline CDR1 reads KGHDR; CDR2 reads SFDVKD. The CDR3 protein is CATSAGTDTQYF. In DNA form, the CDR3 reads TGTGCCACCAGTGCCGGCACAGATACGCAGTATTTT.

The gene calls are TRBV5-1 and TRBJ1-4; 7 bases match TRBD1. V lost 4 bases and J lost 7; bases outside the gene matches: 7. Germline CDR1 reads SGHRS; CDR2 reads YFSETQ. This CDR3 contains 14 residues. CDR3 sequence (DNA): TGCGCCAGCAGCCTCGACAGGGTGGGTGAAAAACTGTTTTTT. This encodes CASSLDRVGEKLFF.

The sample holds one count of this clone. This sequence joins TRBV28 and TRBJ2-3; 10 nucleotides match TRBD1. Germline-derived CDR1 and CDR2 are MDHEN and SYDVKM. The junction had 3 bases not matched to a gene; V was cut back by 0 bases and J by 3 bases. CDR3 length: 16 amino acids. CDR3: CASSLWGQGKTDTQYF. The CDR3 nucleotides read TGTGCCAGCAGTTTATGGGGACAGGGGAAAACAGATACGCAGTATTTT.

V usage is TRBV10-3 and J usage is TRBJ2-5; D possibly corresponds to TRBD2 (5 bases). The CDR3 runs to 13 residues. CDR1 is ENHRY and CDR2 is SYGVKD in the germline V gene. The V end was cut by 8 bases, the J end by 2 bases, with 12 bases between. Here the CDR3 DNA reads TGTGCCATCTTAGGGAGTTTACAAGAGACCCAGTACTTC. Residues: CAILGSLQETQYF.

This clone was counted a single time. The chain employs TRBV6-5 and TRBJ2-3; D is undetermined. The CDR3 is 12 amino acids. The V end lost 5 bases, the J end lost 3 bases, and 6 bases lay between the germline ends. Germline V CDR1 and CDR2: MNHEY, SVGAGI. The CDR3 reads CASSPKTDTQYF. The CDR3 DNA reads TGTGCCAGCAGTCCAAAAACAGATACGCAGTATTTT.

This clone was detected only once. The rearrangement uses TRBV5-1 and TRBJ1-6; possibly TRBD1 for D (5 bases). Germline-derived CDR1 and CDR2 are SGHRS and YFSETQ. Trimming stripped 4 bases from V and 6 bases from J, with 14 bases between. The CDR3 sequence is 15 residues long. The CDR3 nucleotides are TGCGCCAGCAGCCTCCTCGGGACTGGTAATTCACCCCTCCACTTT. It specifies CASSLLGTGNSPLHF.

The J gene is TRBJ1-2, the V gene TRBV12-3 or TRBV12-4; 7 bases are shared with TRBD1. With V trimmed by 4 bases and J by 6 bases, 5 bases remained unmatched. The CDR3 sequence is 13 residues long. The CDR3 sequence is CASSYGQANGYTF. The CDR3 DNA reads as TGTGCCAGCAGTTATGGACAGGCCAATGGCTACACCTTC.

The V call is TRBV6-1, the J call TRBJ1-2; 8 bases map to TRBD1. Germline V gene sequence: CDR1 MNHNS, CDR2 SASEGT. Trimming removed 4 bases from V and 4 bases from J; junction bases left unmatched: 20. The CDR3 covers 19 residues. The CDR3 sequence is CASSASGVGTGVPSYGYTF. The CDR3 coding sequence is TGTGCCAGCAGTGCCTCCGGGGTCGGGACAGGAGTCCCTAGCTATGGCTACACCTTC.

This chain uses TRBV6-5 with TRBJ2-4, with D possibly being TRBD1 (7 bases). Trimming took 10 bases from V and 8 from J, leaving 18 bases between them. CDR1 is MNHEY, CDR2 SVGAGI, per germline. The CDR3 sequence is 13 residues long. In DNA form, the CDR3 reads TGTGCCACCATCCAACTCAGGGGGGACATTCAGTACTTC. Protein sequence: CATIQLRGDIQYF.

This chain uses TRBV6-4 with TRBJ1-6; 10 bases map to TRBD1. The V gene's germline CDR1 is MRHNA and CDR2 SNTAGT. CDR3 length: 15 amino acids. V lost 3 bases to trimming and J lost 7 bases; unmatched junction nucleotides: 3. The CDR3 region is CASSEGTGENSPLHF. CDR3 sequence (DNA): TGTGCCAGCAGTGAAGGGACAGGGGAAAATTCACCCCTCCACTTT.

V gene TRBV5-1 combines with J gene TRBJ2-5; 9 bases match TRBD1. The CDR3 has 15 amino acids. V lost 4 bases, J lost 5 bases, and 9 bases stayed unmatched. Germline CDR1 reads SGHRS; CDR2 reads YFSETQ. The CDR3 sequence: CASSPGTGTGETQYF. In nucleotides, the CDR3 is TGCGCCAGCAGCCCGGGGACAGGGACGGGGGAGACCCAGTACTTC.

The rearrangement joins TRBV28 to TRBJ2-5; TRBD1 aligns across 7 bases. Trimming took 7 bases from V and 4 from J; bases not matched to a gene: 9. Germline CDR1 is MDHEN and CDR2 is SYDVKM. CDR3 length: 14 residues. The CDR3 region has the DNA TGTGCCAGCATTAGACAGGGTCCTCGAGAGACCCAGTACTTC. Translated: CASIRQGPRETQYF.

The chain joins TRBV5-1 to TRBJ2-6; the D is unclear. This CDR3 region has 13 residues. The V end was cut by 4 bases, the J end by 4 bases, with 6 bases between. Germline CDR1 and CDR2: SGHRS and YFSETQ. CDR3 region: CASSPSGANVLTF. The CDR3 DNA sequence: TGCGCCAGCAGCCCCTCGGGGGCCAACGTCCTGACTTTC. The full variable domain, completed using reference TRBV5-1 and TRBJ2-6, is KAGVTQTPRYLIKTRGQQVTLSCSPISGHRSVSWYQQTPGQGLQFLFEYFSETQRNKGNFPGRFSGRQFSNSRSEMNVSTLELGDSALYLCASSPSGANVLTFGAGSRLTVL.

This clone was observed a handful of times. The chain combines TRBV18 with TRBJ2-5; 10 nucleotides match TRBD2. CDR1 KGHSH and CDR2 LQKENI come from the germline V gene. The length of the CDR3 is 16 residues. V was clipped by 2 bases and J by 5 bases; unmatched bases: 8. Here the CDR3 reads CASSPKLAGAWETQYF. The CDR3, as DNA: TGTGCCAGCTCACCAAAGCTAGCGGGAGCCTGGGAGACCCAGTACTTC.

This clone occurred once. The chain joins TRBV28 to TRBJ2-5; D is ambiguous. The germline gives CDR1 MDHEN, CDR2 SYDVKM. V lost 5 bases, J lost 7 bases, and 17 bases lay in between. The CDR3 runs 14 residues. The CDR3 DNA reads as TGTGCCAGCAGTAGTGAACGGATTCCAGGGACCCAGTACTTC. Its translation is CASSSERIPGTQYF.